The 10 T cell receptor beta chains below were found in one sample sequenced in a study of cytomegalovirus exposure and HLA in healthy donors. Primers: 60 Vbeta forward and 13 Jbeta reverse. Repertoires were generated with immunoSEQ multiplex PCR, while TCRdb's copy carries only in-frame clones and drops some. The sample contains roughly 180,000 clones, roughly 84% of which appear only once. Sequencing used PBMCs. Receptors were obtained from a man younger than 40 in good health and CMV-seronegative.

This sequence joins TRBV19 and TRBJ1-2, with 7 bases that match TRBD1. Germline V lookup: CDR1 LNHDA, CDR2 SQIVND (reference sequence). The CDR3 totals 14 residues. V was pared by 3 bases and J by 8 bases, with 9 bases of the junction left unmatched. Here the CDR3 reads CASSIVEGASGYTF. CDR3 DNA sequence: TGTGCCAGTAGTATTGTGGAGGGGGCGTCCGGCTACACCTTC.

The rearrangement links TRBV28 to TRBJ1-1; TRBD1 matches at 10 bases. V lost 6 bases, J lost 0 bases, and 4 bases stayed unmatched. Germline V CDR1 and CDR2: MDHEN, SYDVKM. CDR3 length equals 15 residues. The chain's CDR3 is CASRTGGTMNTEAFF. DNA for the CDR3: TGTGCCAGCAGGACAGGGGGCACTATGAACACTGAAGCTTTCTTT.

This clone showed up just once. The chain has TRBV7-9 and TRBJ2-3; TRBD1 is a possible D gene (6 bases). V was pared by 3 bases and J by 3 bases, with 7 bases between. Germline V CDR1 and CDR2: SEHNR, FQNEAQ (reference sequence). The CDR3 length is 13 residues. The CDR3 coding sequence is TGTGCCAGCAGCTTTACAGGGACAGATACGCAGTATTTT. This sequence encodes CASSFTGTDTQYF.

The CDR3 protein is CASSSTGGTGGGPLHF. CDR3 DNA sequence: TGTGCCAGCAGCTCCACAGGGGGGACAGGGGGCGGACCCCTCCACTTT. The chain employs TRBV13 and TRBJ1-6; 12 bases map to TRBD1. Trimming at V came to 4 bases and at J to 12 bases, leaving 10 bases not matched to a gene. The CDR3 sequence is 16 residues long. Germline assignment: CDR1 PRHDT and CDR2 FYEKMQ (reference sequence).

V gene TRBV6-5 combines with J gene TRBJ1-6; 9 positions match TRBD1. CDR3 size: 15 residues. The germline V gene has CDR1 MNHEY and CDR2 SVGAGI. V lost 0 bases to trimming and J lost 6 bases; unmatched junction nucleotides: 0. The CDR3 is CASSYSGQGNSPLHF. As DNA, the CDR3 is TGTGCCAGCAGTTACTCGGGACAGGGTAATTCACCCCTCCACTTT.

The V and J genes are TRBV20-1 and TRBJ1-1; no reliable D call. V was trimmed by 3 bases and J by 7 bases, leaving 9 bases between them. Germline V gene data show CDR1 as DFQATT and CDR2 as SNEGSKA (reference sequence). The CDR3 has 11 residues. The CDR3 loop reads CSASKPGEAFF. DNA for the CDR3: TGCAGTGCTAGTAAGCCGGGTGAAGCTTTCTTT.

This rearrangement joins TRBV2 to TRBJ1-6; D is possibly TRBD1 (5 bases). V was shortened by 8 bases and J by 5 bases, with 10 bases between the two germline ends. This CDR3 region has 13 residues. Germline CDR1 is SNHLY and CDR2 is FYNNEI. The CDR3 sequence is CASEGQNNSPLHF. In DNA form, the CDR3 reads TGTGCCAGCGAAGGACAAAATAATTCACCCCTCCACTTT. Drawing the rest from reference TRBV2 and TRBJ1-6, the complete variable domain is EPEVTQTPSHQVTQMGQEVILRCVPISNHLYFYWYRQILGQKVEFLVSFYNNEISEKSEIFDDQFSVERPDGSNFTLKIRSTKLEDSAMYFCASEGQNNSPLHFGNGTRLTVT.

The chain combines TRBV7-9 with TRBJ2-1; a possible D gene is TRBD2 (7 bases). Looked up from germline, CDR1 is SEHNR and CDR2 is FQNEAQ (reference sequence). The CDR3 covers 16 residues. Trimming cost V 0 bases and J 7 bases, with 16 bases left between them. The CDR3 protein is CASSLAGGADINEQFF. The CDR3 coding sequence is TGTGCCAGCAGCTTAGCGGGGGGGGCCGATATAAATGAGCAGTTCTTC.

J is TRBJ1-4 and V is TRBV6-5, with 7 bases matching TRBD1. With V trimmed by 6 bases and J by 3 bases, 7 bases remained unmatched. From germline, CDR1 is MNHEY and CDR2 SVGAGI. There are 15 residues in the CDR3. In DNA, the CDR3 is TGTGCCAGCAGCAGGGGGGACAGTCCTAATGAAAAACTGTTTTTT. Encoded protein: CASSRGDSPNEKLFF.

The gene calls are TRBV7-9 and TRBJ1-1, with unresolved D. Germline-derived CDR1 and CDR2 are SEHNR and FQNEAQ (reference sequence). The CDR3 is 14 residues long. V was cut by 1 base and J by 1 base, with 7 bases left in between. The CDR3 loop reads CASSLGGANTEAFF. The CDR3 nucleotides are TGTGCCAGCAGCTTAGGCGGTGCGAACACTGAAGCTTTCTTT.